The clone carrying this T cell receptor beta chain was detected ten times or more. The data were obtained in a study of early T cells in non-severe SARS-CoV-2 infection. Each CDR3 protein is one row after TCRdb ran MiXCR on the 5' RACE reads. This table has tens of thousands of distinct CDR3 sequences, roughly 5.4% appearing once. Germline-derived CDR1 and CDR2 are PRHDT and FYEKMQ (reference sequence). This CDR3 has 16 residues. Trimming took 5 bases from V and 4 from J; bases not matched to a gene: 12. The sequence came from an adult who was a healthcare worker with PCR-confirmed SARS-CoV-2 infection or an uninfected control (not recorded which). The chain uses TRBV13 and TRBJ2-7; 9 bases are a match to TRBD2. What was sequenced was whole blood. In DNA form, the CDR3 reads TGTGCCAGCAGCCAACCCAACGTAGCGGGGGATTACGAGCAGTACTTC. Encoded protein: CASSQPNVAGDYEQYF.